Listed below are T cell receptor beta chains from one sample, sequenced in a study of identical twins. TCRdb independently ran MiXCR on the 5' RACE reads; one entry per CDR3 protein. The sample holds roughly 770,000 distinct CDR3 sequences, approximately 18% seen once. The same specimen was also included in a second study, on T cells expressing NK-cell markers.

Sequenced input: PBMCs. The source of these receptors is a woman aged 18 to 35 in good health. The conserved cysteine and the conserved F or W are not part of the CDR3 here. Each record gives: V gene, J gene, clone size, CDR3 protein. The size entry is marked missing in some rows and otherwise reads once, few, many or a size class.

V gene: TRBV14
J gene: TRBJ2-7
clone size: NA
CDR3 protein: ASSLEGWGRFYEQY

V gene: TRBV5-4
J gene: TRBJ2-5
clone size: few
CDR3 protein: ASSLYSQRETQY

V gene: TRBV7-8
J gene: TRBJ1-4
clone size: few
CDR3 protein: ASSFRRQGDEKLF

V gene: TRBV7-9
J gene: TRBJ1-3
clone size: NA
CDR3 protein: ASSSGQVGGNTIY

V gene: TRBV7-9
J gene: TRBJ1-4
clone size: few
CDR3 protein: ASTNLGEKLF

V gene: TRBV12-3/TRBV12-4
J gene: TRBJ2-3
clone size: many
CDR3 protein: ASSPSGTDTQY

V gene: TRBV29-1
J gene: TRBJ1-2
clone size: once
CDR3 protein: SVVTGFYGYT

V gene: TRBV18
J gene: TRBJ2-1
clone size: NA
CDR3 protein: ASSPKLAGGDEQF

V gene: TRBV7-2
J gene: TRBJ1-5
clone size: many
CDR3 protein: ASSRDRNQPQH

V gene: TRBV5-1
J gene: TRBJ2-1
clone size: many
CDR3 protein: ASSGTRAGNEQF

V gene: TRBV11-3
J gene: TRBJ2-3
clone size: NA
CDR3 protein: ASSLSVALTDTQY

V gene: TRBV29-1
J gene: TRBJ2-1
clone size: NA
CDR3 protein: SVGRHNEQF

V gene: TRBV4-2
J gene: TRBJ2-7
clone size: NA
CDR3 protein: ASSQRRVDYEQY

V gene: TRBV7-9
J gene: TRBJ2-1
clone size: NA
CDR3 protein: ASSLQRGGVSYNEQF

V gene: TRBV12-3/TRBV12-4
J gene: TRBJ2-2
clone size: many
CDR3 protein: ASSYGPGELF

V gene: TRBV7-9
J gene: TRBJ2-5
clone size: NA
CDR3 protein: ASEALGGTQY

V gene: TRBV20-1
J gene: TRBJ2-3
clone size: NA
CDR3 protein: SARTGGLAGYTQY

V gene: TRBV2
J gene: TRBJ2-3
clone size: few
CDR3 protein: ATTGGTDTQY

V gene: TRBV7-2
J gene: TRBJ2-3
clone size: few
CDR3 protein: ASTVQFADTQY

V gene: TRBV5-1
J gene: TRBJ2-5
clone size: few
CDR3 protein: ASSLGGGPGRETQY

V gene: TRBV2
J gene: TRBJ2-1
clone size: NA
CDR3 protein: AISLGAGSTSGRANEQF

V gene: TRBV5-1
J gene: TRBJ2-3
clone size: once
CDR3 protein: ASSIVFSRTDTQY

V gene: TRBV4-3
J gene: TRBJ1-2
clone size: many
CDR3 protein: ASSQDGAANYGYT

V gene: TRBV27
J gene: TRBJ1-2
clone size: many
CDR3 protein: ASRDGTTYGYT

V gene: TRBV9
J gene: TRBJ2-7
clone size: few
CDR3 protein: ASSVAPEQGREQY

V gene: TRBV18
J gene: TRBJ2-3
clone size: once
CDR3 protein: ASSRPGLVSSSDTQY

V gene: TRBV20-1
J gene: TRBJ2-2
clone size: few
CDR3 protein: SASPGSTGELF

V gene: TRBV19
J gene: TRBJ2-3
clone size: few
CDR3 protein: ASSLRDLRGDTQY

V gene: TRBV29-1
J gene: TRBJ2-7
clone size: once
CDR3 protein: SVEGTHSLEQY

V gene: TRBV5-5
J gene: TRBJ2-1
clone size: NA
CDR3 protein: ASSFLTAIGRF

V gene: TRBV5-1
J gene: TRBJ2-7
clone size: NA
CDR3 protein: ASRRTAFSYEQY

V gene: TRBV6-1
J gene: TRBJ1-5
clone size: NA
CDR3 protein: ASSEGRGRGANQPQH

V gene: TRBV6-2/TRBV6-3
J gene: TRBJ2-3
clone size: NA
CDR3 protein: ASGASDTQY

V gene: TRBV20-1
J gene: TRBJ1-2
clone size: NA
CDR3 protein: SARGTGYGYT

V gene: TRBV7-3
J gene: TRBJ2-5
clone size: NA
CDR3 protein: ASSLQGGQETQY

V gene: TRBV15
J gene: TRBJ2-1
clone size: few
CDR3 protein: ATSTDGGGEQF

V gene: TRBV15
J gene: TRBJ2-7
clone size: NA
CDR3 protein: ATSRDSAGEGEEQY

V gene: TRBV27
J gene: TRBJ2-7
clone size: few
CDR3 protein: ASRWGGANSYEQY

V gene: TRBV7-2
J gene: TRBJ2-1
clone size: few
CDR3 protein: ASSLVLSTYNEQF

V gene: TRBV5-1
J gene: TRBJ1-2
clone size: NA
CDR3 protein: ASSLEAGPYGYT

V gene: TRBV4-2
J gene: TRBJ2-6
clone size: few
CDR3 protein: ASSQFHRTGESGANVLT

V gene: TRBV5-1
J gene: TRBJ2-2
clone size: few
CDR3 protein: ASSWVRGSQSGELF

V gene: TRBV20-1
J gene: TRBJ1-6
clone size: few
CDR3 protein: SSTGNNSPLH

V gene: TRBV2
J gene: TRBJ2-1
clone size: NA
CDR3 protein: ASTNSGSNEQF

V gene: TRBV7-9
J gene: TRBJ2-5
clone size: few
CDR3 protein: ASSSTKQETQY

V gene: TRBV7-2
J gene: TRBJ2-1
clone size: few
CDR3 protein: ASSLEGPQF

V gene: TRBV10-3
J gene: TRBJ2-3
clone size: NA
CDR3 protein: AITRTSVTDTQY

V gene: TRBV2
J gene: TRBJ1-4
clone size: few
CDR3 protein: ASSEYVDGEKLF

V gene: TRBV6-5
J gene: TRBJ2-5
clone size: NA
CDR3 protein: ASSWRLAEETQY

V gene: TRBV5-1
J gene: TRBJ2-3
clone size: few
CDR3 protein: ASSFGAGSSTDTQY

V gene: TRBV20-1
J gene: TRBJ1-3
clone size: medium-sized
CDR3 protein: SATRGRSGNTIY

V gene: TRBV29-1
J gene: TRBJ2-7
clone size: few
CDR3 protein: SAGVGGREQY

V gene: TRBV12-3/TRBV12-4
J gene: TRBJ1-5
clone size: NA
CDR3 protein: ASSLARANQPQH

V gene: TRBV7-8
J gene: TRBJ1-4
clone size: many
CDR3 protein: ASSTRQGPNEKLF

V gene: TRBV20-1
J gene: TRBJ2-1
clone size: NA
CDR3 protein: SARDRDRGAEQF

V gene: TRBV5-1
J gene: TRBJ2-4
clone size: NA
CDR3 protein: ASSFEGAGNIQY

V gene: TRBV11-2
J gene: TRBJ2-7
clone size: few
CDR3 protein: ASSLEISGTSFSNYEQY

V gene: TRBV7-6
J gene: TRBJ2-2
clone size: many
CDR3 protein: ASSLEGFGELF

V gene: TRBV12-3/TRBV12-4
J gene: TRBJ2-5
clone size: NA
CDR3 protein: ASSLGGAAGGHI

V gene: TRBV4-1
J gene: TRBJ2-1
clone size: few
CDR3 protein: ASSQVPARDEQF